This TCR beta chain emerged from a study of cytomegalovirus exposure and HLA in healthy donors. Study-wide results and limits: Owing to their indistinguishability, certain V segments, notably TRBV6-2 and TRBV6-3, were excluded.

Regarding this clone: Its antigen is undetermined.

The length of the CDR3 is 16 residues. Trimming removed 2 bases at V and 0 bases at J, with 11 bases between. Germline lookup yields CDR1 MNHEY and CDR2 SVGAGI. The PCR contained 60 Vbeta and 13 Jbeta primers. The protocol was immunoSEQ multiplex PCR, while the TCRdb copy is restricted to in-frame clones and leaves out a portion. The table has 140,000 to 150,000 clones, roughly 78% seen once. The source of this sequence is a man in his forties or fifties in good health and CMV-seropositive. The source material was PBMCs. The V gene is TRBV6-5, the J gene TRBJ2-1, with a weak D call TRBD1 (6 bases). The CDR3 protein is CASSYGTPSSYNEQFF. CDR3 DNA sequence: TGTGCCAGCAGTTACGGGACACCGAGCTCCTACAATGAGCAGTTCTTC.